This is a list of T cell receptor beta chains from one sample in a study of CD8+CD57+ T cells in acquired aplastic anemia. From the reads, TCRdb called clonotypes with MiXCR, one entry per CDR3 protein. The data contain about 150,000 distinct CDR3 sequences, about 54% of them seen just once; the ten biggest clones take up approximately 12%. Sequenced input: sorted CD4+, CD8+, or CD8+CD57+ T cells (not recorded which) from PBMCs. Receptor source: a human donor with aplastic anemia. Each CDR3 is given with its conserved first and last residue. The order of the fields is D gene, J gene, V gene, clone size, CDR3 protein, CDR3 DNA. The D gene is left open where the match is weak. Not all rows give a size; the values are once, few, many and, for expanded clones, a class.

d_gene: TRBD1
j_gene: TRBJ2-1
v_gene: TRBV24-1
abundance: NA
CDR3aa: CATSDTDRASYNEQFF
CDR3nt: TGTGCCACCAGTGACACCGACAGGGCTTCCTACAATGAGCAGTTCTTC

d_gene: NA
j_gene: TRBJ1-4
v_gene: TRBV7-9
abundance: many
CDR3aa: CASRPGDWAEKLFF
CDR3nt: TGTGCCAGCAGACCGGGGGATTGGGCGGAAAAACTGTTTTTT

d_gene: NA
j_gene: TRBJ1-5
v_gene: TRBV11-2
abundance: NA
CDR3aa: CASSKTPVRGNQPQHF
CDR3nt: TGTGCCAGCAGCAAAACTCCCGTGAGGGGCAATCAGCCCCAGCATTTT

d_gene: NA
j_gene: TRBJ2-3
v_gene: TRBV6-4
abundance: few
CDR3aa: CASSGEGSTDTQYF
CDR3nt: TGTGCCAGCAGTGGCGAAGGGAGCACAGATACGCAGTATTTT

d_gene: NA
j_gene: TRBJ2-7
v_gene: TRBV11-1
abundance: NA
CDR3aa: CASSLDRRTGYYEQYF
CDR3nt: TGTGCCAGCAGCTTAGACAGGCGGACCGGGTACTACGAGCAGTACTTC

d_gene: NA
j_gene: TRBJ1-5
v_gene: TRBV11-3
abundance: many
CDR3aa: CASRSRGRGGQPQHF
CDR3nt: TGTGCCAGCAGATCTCGCGGCAGGGGAGGTCAGCCCCAGCATTTT

d_gene: TRBD1
j_gene: TRBJ2-7
v_gene: TRBV19
abundance: NA
CDR3aa: CASSTTRTGPTSYEQYF
CDR3nt: TGTGCCAGTAGTACCACCCGGACAGGCCCCACTTCCTACGAGCAGTACTTC

d_gene: TRBD1
j_gene: TRBJ1-4
v_gene: TRBV12-3/TRBV12-4
abundance: NA
CDR3aa: CGTRSTMFQGGEKLFF
CDR3nt: TGTGGAACGCGAAGCACCATGTTCCAGGGGGGAGAAAAACTGTTTTTT

d_gene: TRBD1
j_gene: TRBJ1-2
v_gene: TRBV9
abundance: NA
CDR3aa: CASSISTGMNYGYTF
CDR3nt: TGTGCCAGCAGCATCTCGACAGGGATGAACTATGGCTACACCTTC

d_gene: NA
j_gene: TRBJ1-1
v_gene: TRBV19
abundance: NA
CDR3aa: CASSIRHRDTEAFF
CDR3nt: TGTGCCAGTAGTATTCGTCACAGGGACACTGAAGCTTTCTTT

d_gene: TRBD1
j_gene: TRBJ2-5
v_gene: TRBV7-3
abundance: NA
CDR3aa: CASSPRWTGEETQYF
CDR3nt: TGTGCCAGCAGCCCCCGGTGGACAGGGGAAGAGACCCAGTACTTC

d_gene: NA
j_gene: TRBJ1-3
v_gene: TRBV7-8
abundance: many
CDR3aa: CASSLRPRGSGNTIYF
CDR3nt: TGTGCCAGCAGCTTACGGCCCCGAGGCTCTGGAAACACCATATATTTT

d_gene: NA
j_gene: TRBJ2-3
v_gene: TRBV20-1
abundance: few
CDR3aa: CSARNSVTDTQYF
CDR3nt: TGCAGTGCTAGGAATAGCGTTACAGATACGCAGTATTTT

d_gene: NA
j_gene: TRBJ1-3
v_gene: TRBV7-9
abundance: many
CDR3aa: CASSLGPGQSGNTIYF
CDR3nt: TGTGCCAGCAGCTTAGGCCCCGGACAATCTGGAAACACCATATATTTT

d_gene: NA
j_gene: TRBJ2-1
v_gene: TRBV28
abundance: NA
CDR3aa: CASSPVYGSYNEQFF
CDR3nt: TGTGCCAGCAGTCCCGTATATGGCTCCTACAATGAGCAGTTCTTC

d_gene: NA
j_gene: TRBJ2-3
v_gene: TRBV7-9
abundance: many
CDR3aa: CASRKFLKIDTQYF
CDR3nt: TGTGCCAGCAGAAAGTTCCTCAAAATAGATACGCAGTATTTT

d_gene: NA
j_gene: TRBJ2-2
v_gene: TRBV6-1
abundance: many
CDR3aa: CASSEESGELFF
CDR3nt: TGTGCCAGCAGTGAAGAATCCGGGGAGCTGTTTTTT

d_gene: TRBD1
j_gene: TRBJ2-1
v_gene: TRBV15
abundance: NA
CDR3aa: CATSRGIRDRGADEQFF
CDR3nt: TGTGCCACCAGCAGAGGGATTAGGGACAGGGGCGCTGATGAGCAGTTTTTC

d_gene: TRBD2
j_gene: TRBJ2-3
v_gene: TRBV12-3/TRBV12-4
abundance: NA
CDR3aa: CASSRLAGSTDTQYF
CDR3nt: TGTGCCAGCAGTCGACTAGCGGGGTCCACAGATACGCAGTATTTT

d_gene: NA
j_gene: TRBJ2-3
v_gene: TRBV12-5
abundance: many
CDR3aa: CASGSPGLKTDTQYF
CDR3nt: TGTGCTAGTGGTTCCCCGGGACTTAAAACAGATACGCAGTATTTT

d_gene: TRBD1
j_gene: TRBJ1-4
v_gene: TRBV11-1
abundance: many
CDR3aa: CASSLSGQGPPTNEKLFF
CDR3nt: TGTGCCAGCAGCTTATCCGGACAGGGGCCGCCGACGAATGAAAAACTGTTTTTT

d_gene: TRBD2
j_gene: TRBJ2-5
v_gene: TRBV10-2
abundance: NA
CDR3aa: CASRSLSGSKETQYF
CDR3nt: TGCGCCAGCAGATCCTTAAGCGGGAGCAAAGAGACCCAGTACTTC

d_gene: NA
j_gene: TRBJ2-3
v_gene: TRBV6-5
abundance: many
CDR3aa: CASSQEGYTQYF
CDR3nt: TGTGCCAGCAGTCAAGAGGGTTATACGCAGTATTTT

d_gene: NA
j_gene: TRBJ1-5
v_gene: TRBV20-1
abundance: once
CDR3aa: CSASITDNQPQHF
CDR3nt: TGCAGTGCTAGTATAACAGACAATCAGCCCCAGCATTTT

d_gene: TRBD2
j_gene: TRBJ2-7
v_gene: TRBV29-1
abundance: NA
CDR3aa: CSARRGVEGEQYF
CDR3nt: TGCAGCGCCAGACGGGGGGTTGAAGGCGAGCAGTACTTC

d_gene: TRBD2
j_gene: TRBJ2-7
v_gene: TRBV20-1
abundance: NA
CDR3aa: CSAISGTSVRDEQYF
CDR3nt: TGCAGTGCAATTTCCGGGACTAGCGTGAGGGACGAGCAGTACTTC

d_gene: NA
j_gene: TRBJ1-6
v_gene: TRBV10-3
abundance: NA
CDR3aa: CAIAAGSYNSPLHF
CDR3nt: TGTGCCATCGCGGCGGGGTCCTATAATTCACCCCTCCACTTT